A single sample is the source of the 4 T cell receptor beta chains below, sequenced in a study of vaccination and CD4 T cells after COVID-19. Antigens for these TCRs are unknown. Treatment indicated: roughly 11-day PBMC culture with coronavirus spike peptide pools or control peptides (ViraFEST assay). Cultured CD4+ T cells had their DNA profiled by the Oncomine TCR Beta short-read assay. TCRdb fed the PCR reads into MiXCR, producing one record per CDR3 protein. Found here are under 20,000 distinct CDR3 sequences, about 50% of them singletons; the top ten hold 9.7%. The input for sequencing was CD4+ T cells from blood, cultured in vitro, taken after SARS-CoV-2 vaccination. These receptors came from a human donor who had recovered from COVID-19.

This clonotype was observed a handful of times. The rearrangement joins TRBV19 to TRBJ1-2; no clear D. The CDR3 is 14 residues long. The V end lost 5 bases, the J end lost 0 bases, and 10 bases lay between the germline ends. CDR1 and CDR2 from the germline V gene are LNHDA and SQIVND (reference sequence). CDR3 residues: CASSLQTSNYGYTF. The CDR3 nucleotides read TGTGCCAGTAGTTTACAGACATCTAACTATGGCTACACCTTC. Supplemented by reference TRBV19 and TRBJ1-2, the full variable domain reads DGGITQSPKYLFRKEGQNVTLSCEQNLNHDAMYWYRQDPGQGLRLIYYSQIVNDFQKGDIAEGYSVSREKKESFPLTVTSAQKNPTAFYLCASSLQTSNYGYTFGSGTRLTVV.

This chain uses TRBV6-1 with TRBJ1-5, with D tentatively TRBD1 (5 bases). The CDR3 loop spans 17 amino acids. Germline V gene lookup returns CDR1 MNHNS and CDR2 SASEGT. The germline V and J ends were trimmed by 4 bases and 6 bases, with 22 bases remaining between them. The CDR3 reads CASSGPSTVGYSQPQHF. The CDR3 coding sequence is TGTGCCAGCAGTGGTCCCTCGACAGTGGGGTACAGTCAGCCCCAGCATTTT.

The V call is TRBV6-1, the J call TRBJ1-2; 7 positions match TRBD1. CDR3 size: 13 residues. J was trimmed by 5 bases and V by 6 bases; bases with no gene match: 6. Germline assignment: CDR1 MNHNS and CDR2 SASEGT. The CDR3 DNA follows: TGTGCCAGCAGAGCGACAGGGTTGTATGGCTACACCTTC. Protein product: CASRATGLYGYTF.

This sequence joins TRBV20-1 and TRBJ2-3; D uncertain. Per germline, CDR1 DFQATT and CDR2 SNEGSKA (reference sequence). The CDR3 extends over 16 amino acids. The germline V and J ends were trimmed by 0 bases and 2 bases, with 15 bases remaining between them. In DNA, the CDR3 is TGCAGTGCTAGAGATCCTACGCGGCCAACCACAGATACGCAGTATTTT. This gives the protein CSARDPTRPTTDTQYF.